The 16 T cell receptor beta chains in this list originate from one sample, sequenced in a study of cytomegalovirus exposure and HLA in healthy donors. With 60 Vbeta and 13 Jbeta primers, the PCR was carried out. TCRdb's table, derived via immunoSEQ multiplex PCR, lists solely in-frame clones and lacks some. The sample has 85,000 to 130,000 clones; 79% are singletons. Sequencing used PBMCs. The receptors come from a female donor in good health and CMV-seropositive.

CDR3 sequence (DNA): TGTGCCACCCACAGGGGGCATCCCGGGGAGCTGTTTTTT. Encoded protein: CATHRGHPGELFF. The chain uses TRBV6-1 and TRBJ2-2, with 9 bases identical to TRBD1. Germline values: CDR1 MNHNS, CDR2 SASEGT. V lost 10 bases, J lost 6 bases, and 6 bases stayed unmatched. This CDR3 region has 13 residues.

The chain is built from TRBV5-1 and TRBJ2-1; tentative D call: TRBD1 (6 bases). Trimming stripped 0 bases from V and 4 bases from J, with 11 bases between. CDR3 size: 15 residues. Germline V gene lookup returns CDR1 SGHRS and CDR2 YFSETQ. CDR3 in amino acids: CASSLVGDTYNEQFF. DNA of the CDR3: TGCGCCAGCAGCTTGGTAGGGGACACATACAATGAGCAGTTCTTC.

This clone was observed a few times. The chain links TRBV5-1 to TRBJ2-2; D is possibly TRBD2 (6 bases). Germline V CDR1 and CDR2: SGHRS, YFSETQ. There are 14 residues in the CDR3. V lost 4 bases, J lost 4 bases, and 11 bases lay in between. CDR3 DNA sequence: TGCGCCAGCAGCATCACCGGGGGCACCGGGGAGCTGTTTTTT. This sequence encodes CASSITGGTGELFF.

The rearrangement uses TRBV19 and TRBJ2-1; 12 nucleotides align to TRBD2. The V segment lost 3 bases and the J segment 4 bases; nucleotides outside the gene matches: 4. Per the germline V gene, CDR1 is LNHDA and CDR2 is SQIVND (reference sequence). The CDR3 is made up of 16 amino acids. The CDR3 is CASSMPTSGGYNEQFF. As DNA, the CDR3 is TGTGCCAGTAGTATGCCCACTAGCGGGGGGTACAATGAGCAGTTCTTC.

J is TRBJ2-2 and V is TRBV7-2, with 13 positions matching TRBD2. The germline V gene has CDR1 SGHTA and CDR2 FQGNSA. The CDR3 contains 18 residues. Trimming at V came to 6 bases and at J to 3 bases, leaving 10 bases not matched to a gene. As DNA, the CDR3 is TGTGCCAGCAGACTAGCGGGAGGGTCAACGCGATACACCGGGGAGCTGTTTTTT. Translated, it gives CASRLAGGSTRYTGELFF.

This clone turned up a few times. V and J are TRBV10-3 and TRBJ2-1; TRBD1 matches at 10 bases. CDR1 is ENHRY and CDR2 is SYGVKD in the germline V gene. Unmatched junction bases numbered 7, after V lost 4 bases and J lost 4 bases. This CDR3 comprises 16 residues. The CDR3 region is CAISGLRDRGYNEQFF. DNA for the CDR3: TGTGCCATCAGTGGACTCCGGGACAGGGGTTACAATGAGCAGTTCTTC.

Note on this clone: Sequence at one end of the junction differs from germline and may be a read error. The chain combines TRBV7-9 with TRBJ1-6; D possibly corresponds to TRBD1 (5 bases). This CDR3 spans 16 amino acids. The germline V gene has CDR1 SEHNR and CDR2 FQNEAQ (reference sequence). CDR3 region: CSSSPGAPGRGSPLHF. The CDR3 DNA reads as TGTTCCAGCAGCCCTGGGGCCCCCGGGAGGGGTTCACCCCTCCACTTT.

This sequence joins TRBV7-9 and TRBJ1-3; D unresolved. This CDR3 has 15 residues. Per the germline V gene, CDR1 is SEHNR and CDR2 is FQNEAQ (reference sequence). V was cut by 4 bases and J by 0 bases, with 10 bases left in between. CDR3 bases: TGTGCCAGCAGCTCCGGAGGGTTCTCTGGAAACACCATATATTTT. Translation: CASSSGGFSGNTIYF.

The chain joins TRBV9 to TRBJ2-7; 9 nucleotides match TRBD1. This CDR3 is 14 amino acids long. Trimming at V came to 2 bases and at J to 7 bases, leaving 7 bases not matched to a gene. The germline V gene encodes CDR1 SGDLS and CDR2 YYNGEE. The DNA of the CDR3 is TGTGCCAGCAGCGTGGGACAGGGAGTTCGGGAGCAGTACTTC. It encodes CASSVGQGVREQYF.

Regarding this clone: The junction differs from germline at one of its ends, possibly a read error. The chain joins TRBV9 to TRBJ2-6, with D maybe TRBD1 (5 bases). CDR1 and CDR2 (germline): SGDLS, YYNGEE. The CDR3 loop spans 16 amino acids. The DNA for the CDR3 is TGTGCCAGCAGCGCAAGGACGGGCTCTGGGGCCAACGGCCTGACTTTC. Amino acid sequence: CASSARTGSGANGLTF.

The V gene is TRBV10-2, the J gene TRBJ1-6; 7 nucleotides align to TRBD1. The CDR3 spans 14 residues. Germline assignment: CDR1 WSHSY and CDR2 SAAADI. After removal of 5 bases from V and 7 bases from J, the junction contained 5 bases not matched to a gene. CDR3 residues: CASSTGQLNSPLHF. CDR3 nucleotides: TGCGCCAGCAGTACGGGACAGCTGAATTCACCCCTCCACTTT.

This clone was picked up a small number of times. The chain is built from TRBV11-2 and TRBJ2-3, with 8 bases aligning to TRBD2. This CDR3 contains 15 residues. V was clipped by 4 bases and J by 3 bases; unmatched bases: 6. The V gene's germline CDR1 is SGHAT and CDR2 FQNNGV. The CDR3 nucleotides are TGTGCCAGCAGCTCAGGCGGGGGGCAGACAGATACGCAGTATTTT. The encoded protein is CASSSGGGQTDTQYF. Based on the CDR3 plus reference TRBV11-2 and TRBJ2-3, the full variable domain is EAGVAQSPRYKIIEKRQSVAFWCNPISGHATLYWYQQILGQGPKLLIQFQNNGVVDDSQLPKDRFSAERLKGVDSTLKIQPAKLEDSAVYLCASSSGGGQTDTQYFGPGTRLTVL.

The chain combines TRBV5-6 with TRBJ1-6; D may be TRBD1 (5 bases). CDR1 is SGHDT and CDR2 is YYEEEE in the germline V gene. The V end was cut by 1 base, the J end by 10 bases, with 15 bases between. The CDR3 is made up of 15 amino acids. CDR3 sequence reads: CASSLRGAGGSPLHF. CDR3 in DNA: TGTGCCAGCAGCTTGAGAGGAGCGGGGGGATCACCCCTCCACTTT.

The chain carries TRBV15 and TRBJ1-4; 8 bases fit TRBD1. Germline V gene sequence: CDR1 LNHNV, CDR2 YYDKDF (reference sequence). The junction had 4 bases not matched to a gene; V was cut back by 5 bases and J by 8 bases. CDR3 length: 13 amino acids. The chain's CDR3 is CATSGDRGEKLFF. In DNA form, the CDR3 reads TGTGCCACCAGCGGTGACAGGGGCGAAAAACTGTTTTTT.

This chain connects TRBV19 to TRBJ1-6; 9 nucleotides align to TRBD1. Germline CDR1 reads LNHDA; CDR2 reads SQIVND (reference sequence). The CDR3 consists of 17 residues. V was pared by 3 bases and J by 2 bases, with 5 bases of the junction left unmatched. The CDR3 protein is CASSMGRDRAYNSPLHF. The CDR3, as DNA: TGTGCCAGTAGTATGGGCAGGGACAGGGCCTATAATTCACCCCTCCACTTT.

V is TRBV5-1 and J is TRBJ2-4, with a tentative D call TRBD1 (5 bases). Per germline, CDR1 SGHRS and CDR2 YFSETQ. The CDR3 loop spans 13 amino acids. V was trimmed by 4 bases and J by 12 bases, leaving 17 bases between them. The CDR3 region has the DNA TGCGCCAGCAGCCTCATCCCCACAGACAGTCAGTACTTC. It encodes CASSLIPTDSQYF.